The TCR beta chain described here comes from a study of blood T cell repertoires in COVID-19. Study details: Both acute and convalescent COVID-19 samples were obtained from the United States, Italy and Spain.

This table comes from immunoSEQ multiplex PCR, and its TCRdb copy is limited to in-frame clones, with some not included. The sample consists of 85,000 to 130,000 clones, about 86% of them appearing once. The CDR3 extends over 14 amino acids. Germline V gene lookup returns CDR1 ENHRY and CDR2 SYGVKD. The J segment lost 4 bases and the V segment lost 7 bases, leaving 8 bases of the junction unmatched. The chain employs TRBV10-3 and TRBJ1-1, with 8 bases identical to TRBD1. The TCR originated in a woman of 80 years or more with active or convalescent COVID-19. The sequenced sample was peripheral blood. DNA of the CDR3: TGTGCCATCACTGCAGGGGGCGGCGGCACTGAAGCTTTCTTT. This translates into CAITAGGGGTEAFF.